This section outlines one T cell receptor (beta chain) sequence together with its context. Its antigen remains unidentified. Germline V gene data show CDR1 as SGHVS and CDR2 as FQNEAQ. The V gene end was trimmed by 2 bases and the J gene end by 5 bases; junction bases not matched to a gene: 7. The CDR3 contains 18 residues. Profiled with immunoSEQ multiplex PCR; TCRdb holds only in-frame clones, not every one. Seen here are about 1 million clones, about three quarters observed once, and the top ten hold about 1.5%. This entry is derived from a study of shared clonotypes between healthy human individuals. General study findings and limits: Between a few donors, naive CD4 clonotypes were shared at a level of about 5%. Sorted-subset sequencing was shown by rarefaction to be incomplete despite large depth.

Sequencing was carried out using memory CD4+ T cells sorted from blood. The subset here: CD45RA-negative fraction. The rearrangement uses TRBV7-8 and TRBJ2-2; 14 bases agree with TRBD2. The sequence was collected from a man between 18 and 35 years old in good health. The CDR3 nucleotides are TGTGCCAGCAGCTTACGGGGACTAGCGGGAGTCGGAACCGGGGAGCTGTTTTTT. The encoded protein is CASSLRGLAGVGTGELFF.